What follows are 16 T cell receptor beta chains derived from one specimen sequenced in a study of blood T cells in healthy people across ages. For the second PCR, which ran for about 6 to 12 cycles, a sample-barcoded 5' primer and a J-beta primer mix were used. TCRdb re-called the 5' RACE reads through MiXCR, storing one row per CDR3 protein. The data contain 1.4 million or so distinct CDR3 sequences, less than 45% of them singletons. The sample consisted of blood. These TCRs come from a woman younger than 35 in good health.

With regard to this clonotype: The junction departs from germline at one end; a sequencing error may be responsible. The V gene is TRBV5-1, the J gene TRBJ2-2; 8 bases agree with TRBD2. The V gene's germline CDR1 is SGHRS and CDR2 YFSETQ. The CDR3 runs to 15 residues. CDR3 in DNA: TGCGCCAGTAGCAGCGGGGGACCGAACACCGGGGAGCCGTTTTTT. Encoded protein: CASSSGGPNTGEPFF.

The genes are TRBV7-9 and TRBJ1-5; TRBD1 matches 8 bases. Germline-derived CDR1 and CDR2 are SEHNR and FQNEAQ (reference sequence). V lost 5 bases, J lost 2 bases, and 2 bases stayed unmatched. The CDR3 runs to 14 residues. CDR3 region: CASSKGQGNQPQHF. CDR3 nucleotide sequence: TGTGCCAGCAGCAAGGGACAGGGCAATCAGCCCCAGCATTTT. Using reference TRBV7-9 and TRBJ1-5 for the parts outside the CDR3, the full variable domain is DTGVSQNPRHKITKRGQNVTFRCDPISEHNRLYWYRQTLGQGPEFLTYFQNEAQLEKSRLLSDRFSAERPKGSFSTLEIQRTEQGDSAMYLCASSKGQGNQPQHFGDGTRLSIL.

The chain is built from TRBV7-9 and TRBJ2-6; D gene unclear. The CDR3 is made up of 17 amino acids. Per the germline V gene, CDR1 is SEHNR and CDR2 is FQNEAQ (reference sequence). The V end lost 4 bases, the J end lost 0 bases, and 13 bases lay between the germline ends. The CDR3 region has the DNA TGTGCCAGCAGCTCGAATGCCCAGGTCTCTGGGGCCAACGTCCTGACTTTC. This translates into CASSSNAQVSGANVLTF.

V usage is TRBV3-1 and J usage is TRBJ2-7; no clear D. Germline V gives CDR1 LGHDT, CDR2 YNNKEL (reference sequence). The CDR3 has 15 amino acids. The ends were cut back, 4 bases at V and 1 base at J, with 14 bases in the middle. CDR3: CASSPRRPHSYEQYF. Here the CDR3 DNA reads TGTGCCAGCAGCCCCCGCCGACCGCATTCCTACGAGCAGTACTTC.

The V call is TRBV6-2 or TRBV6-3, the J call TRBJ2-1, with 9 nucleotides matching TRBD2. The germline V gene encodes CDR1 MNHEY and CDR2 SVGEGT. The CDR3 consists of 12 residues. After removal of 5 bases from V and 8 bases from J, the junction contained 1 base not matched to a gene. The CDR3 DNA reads TGTGCCAGCAGTAGGACTAGCGATGAGCAGTTCTTC. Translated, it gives CASSRTSDEQFF.

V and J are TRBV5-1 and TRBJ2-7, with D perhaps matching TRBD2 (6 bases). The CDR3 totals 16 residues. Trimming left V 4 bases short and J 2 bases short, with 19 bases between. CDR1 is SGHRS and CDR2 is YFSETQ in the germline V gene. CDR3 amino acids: CASSPSGGLTTYEQYF. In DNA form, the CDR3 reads TGCGCCAGCAGCCCCTCAGGAGGGCTGACTACCTACGAGCAGTACTTC.

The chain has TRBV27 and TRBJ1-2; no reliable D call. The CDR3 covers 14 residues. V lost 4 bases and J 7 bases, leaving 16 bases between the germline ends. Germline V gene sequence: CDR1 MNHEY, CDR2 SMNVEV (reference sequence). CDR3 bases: TGTGCCAGCAGTTCCCCAGCTGCATCGGGTGGCTACACCTTC. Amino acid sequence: CASSSPAASGGYTF.

The CDR3 sequence is CASRLDAGNEKLFF. Written as DNA, the CDR3 is TGTGCCAGCAGGCTAGACGCAGGGAATGAAAAACTGTTTTTT. The gene calls are TRBV3-1 and TRBJ1-4; D is perhaps TRBD1 (5 bases). Trimming removed 6 bases from V and 5 bases from J, with 13 bases in between. CDR1 is LGHDT and CDR2 is YNNKEL in the germline V gene (reference sequence). The CDR3 has 14 amino acids. Drawing the rest from reference TRBV3-1 and TRBJ1-4, the complete variable domain is DTAVSQTPKYLVTQMGNDKSIKCEQNLGHDTMYWYKQDSKKFLKIMFSYNNKELIINETVPNRFSPKSPDKAHLNLHINSLELGDSAVYFCASRLDAGNEKLFFGSGTQLSVL.

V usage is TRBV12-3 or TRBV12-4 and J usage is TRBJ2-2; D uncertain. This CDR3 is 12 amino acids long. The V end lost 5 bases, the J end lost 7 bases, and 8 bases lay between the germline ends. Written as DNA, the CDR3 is TGTGCCAGCAGTCCGGGTGACGGGGAGCTGTTTTTT. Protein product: CASSPGDGELFF.

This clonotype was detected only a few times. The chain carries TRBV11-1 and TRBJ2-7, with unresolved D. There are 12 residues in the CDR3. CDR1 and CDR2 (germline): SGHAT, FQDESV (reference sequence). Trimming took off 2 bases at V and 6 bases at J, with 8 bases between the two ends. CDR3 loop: CASSLMRSEQYF. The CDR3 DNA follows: TGTGCCAGCAGCTTAATGCGGTCCGAGCAGTACTTC.

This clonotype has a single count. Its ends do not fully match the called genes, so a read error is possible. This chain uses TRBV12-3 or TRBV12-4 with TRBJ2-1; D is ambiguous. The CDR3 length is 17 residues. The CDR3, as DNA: TGTACCAGCAGTCCGAGTTGGTTTAGAAGCTCCTACAATGAGCAGTTCTTC. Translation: CTSSPSWFRSSYNEQFF.

Written as DNA, the CDR3 is TGTGCCAGCAGTCCATACACCCACCCCACCAATGAGCAGTTCTTC. This translates into CASSPYTHPTNEQFF. This chain connects TRBV28 to TRBJ2-1, with unresolved D. Germline lookup yields CDR1 MDHEN and CDR2 SYDVKM. Trimming took off 5 bases at V and 6 bases at J, with 17 bases between the two ends. The CDR3 is made up of 15 amino acids.

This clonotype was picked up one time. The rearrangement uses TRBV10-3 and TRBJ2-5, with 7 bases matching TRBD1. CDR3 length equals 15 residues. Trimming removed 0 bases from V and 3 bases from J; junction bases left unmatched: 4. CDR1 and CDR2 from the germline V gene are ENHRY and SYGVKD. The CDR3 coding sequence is TGTGCCATCAGTGAGTCTCAAACAGGGGAAGAGACCCAGTACTTC. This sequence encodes CAISESQTGEETQYF.

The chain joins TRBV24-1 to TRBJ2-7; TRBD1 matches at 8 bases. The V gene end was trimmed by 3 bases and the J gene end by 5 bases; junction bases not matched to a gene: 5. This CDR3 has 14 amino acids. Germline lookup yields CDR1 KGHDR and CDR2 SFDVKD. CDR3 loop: CATSDETGEDEQYF. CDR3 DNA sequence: TGTGCCACCAGTGATGAGACAGGGGAAGACGAGCAGTACTTC.

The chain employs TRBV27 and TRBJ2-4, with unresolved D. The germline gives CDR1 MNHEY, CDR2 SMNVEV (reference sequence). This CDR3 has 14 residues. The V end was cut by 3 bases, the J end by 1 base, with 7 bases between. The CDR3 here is CASSFVGAKNIQYF. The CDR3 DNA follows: TGTGCCAGCAGTTTCGTAGGGGCCAAAAACATTCAGTACTTC.

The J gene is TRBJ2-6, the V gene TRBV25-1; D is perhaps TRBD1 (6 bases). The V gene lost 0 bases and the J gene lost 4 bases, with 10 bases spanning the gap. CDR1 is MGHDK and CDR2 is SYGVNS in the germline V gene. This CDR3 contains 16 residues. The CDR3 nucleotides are TGTGCCAGCAGTGAATATAAGGGGGTCGGGGCCAACGTCCTGACTTTC. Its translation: CASSEYKGVGANVLTF.